Listed here are 7 T cell receptor beta chains from one sample, sequenced in a study of T cell responses to AZD1222 COVID-19 vaccine. Generated by immunoSEQ multiplex PCR, the TCRdb table keeps only in-frame clones and is missing some. The sample includes 75,000 to 100,000 clones, nearly 90% seen only once; the top ten take about 5.8%. The source material was peripheral blood, sampled on day 0 of AZD1222 vaccination. The receptors come from an adult in good health.

This clone showed up just once. The rearrangement joins TRBV5-6 to TRBJ1-2; D perhaps matches TRBD1 (5 bases). The CDR3 spans 13 residues. Between the trimmed V and J ends, which lost 4 bases and 4 bases, there was a span of 11 bases. The germline gives CDR1 SGHDT, CDR2 YYEEEE. The DNA for the CDR3 is TGTGCCAGCAGCCAGGAGGGGACCTATGGCTACACCTTC. Translating gives CASSQEGTYGYTF.

This clone turned up a few times. The chain couples TRBV19 to TRBJ1-5; D not resolved. Trimming took 3 bases from V and 0 from J, leaving 12 bases between them. The V gene's germline CDR1 is LNHDA and CDR2 SQIVND (reference sequence). This CDR3 has 16 amino acids. CDR3 in DNA: TGTGCCAGTAGTATCCAGGCATATAATAGCAATCAGCCCCAGCATTTT. Protein: CASSIQAYNSNQPQHF.

Concerning this clone itself: The same CDR3 arises from other DNA sequences in this sample as well. The V call is TRBV19, the J call TRBJ1-5; 12 nucleotides line up with TRBD1. Per germline, CDR1 LNHDA and CDR2 SQIVND (reference sequence). V lost 9 bases to trimming and J lost 2 bases; unmatched junction nucleotides: 8. The CDR3 sequence is 16 residues long. The CDR3: CASTGTGGAGNQPQHF. CDR3 DNA: TGTGCCAGCACCGGGACAGGGGGCGCCGGCAATCAGCCCCAGCATTTT. Combining the CDR3 with reference TRBV19 and TRBJ1-5 gives the whole variable domain DGGITQSPKYLFRKEGQNVTLSCEQNLNHDAMYWYRQDPGQGLRLIYYSQIVNDFQKGDIAEGYSVSREKKESFPLTVTSAQKNPTAFYLCASTGTGGAGNQPQHFGDGTRLSIL.

This chain links TRBV24-1 with TRBJ2-2; no clear D gene. The CDR3 runs to 15 residues. The V end was cut by 7 bases, the J end by 0 bases, with 11 bases between. Germline V lookup: CDR1 KGHDR, CDR2 SFDVKD. CDR3 sequence: CATSDIGPNTGELFF. The CDR3 DNA follows: TGTGCCACCAGCGATATAGGGCCGAACACCGGGGAGCTGTTTTTT.

DNA for the CDR3: TGTGCCATCAGTGAGCGTAGCGGGAGGGCGAATGAGCAGTTCTTC. This gives the protein CAISERSGRANEQFF. This rearrangement joins TRBV10-3 to TRBJ2-1, with 11 bases fitting TRBD2. With V trimmed by 2 bases and J by 7 bases, 4 bases remained unmatched. CDR3 length: 15 amino acids. CDR1 ENHRY and CDR2 SYGVKD come from the germline V gene.

V usage is TRBV5-6 and J usage is TRBJ2-5; maybe TRBD1 (7 bases). Germline CDR1 reads SGHDT; CDR2 reads YYEEEE. The CDR3 covers 14 residues. V lost 3 bases and J lost 5, with 14 bases in between. The CDR3 sequence is CASSSEGTDETQYF. DNA for the CDR3: TGTGCCAGCAGCTCGGAGGGGACAGATGAGACCCAGTACTTC.

The chain links TRBV9 to TRBJ2-4; 7 bases line up with TRBD2. CDR1 is SGDLS, CDR2 YYNGEE, per germline. The length of the CDR3 is 19 residues. After removal of 1 base from V and 1 base from J, the junction contained 14 bases not matched to a gene. CDR3 loop: CASSVCAGLPLYAKNIQYF. CDR3 nucleotide sequence: TGTGCCAGCAGCGTATGTGCGGGACTACCATTGTATGCCAAAAACATTCAGTACTTC.